These 30 T cell receptor beta chains were sequenced from one sample in a study of blood T cell repertoires in COVID-19. Generated by immunoSEQ multiplex PCR, the TCRdb table keeps only in-frame clones and is missing some. Of some 140,000 clones in the sample, about 77% were seen once. Sample: peripheral blood. These receptors were collected from a man older than 75 with acute or convalescent COVID-19.

This clone was seen repeatedly, ten times or more. The chain couples TRBV4-1 to TRBJ2-1; 9 nucleotides line up with TRBD2. V trimming: 4 bases; J trimming: 8 bases; junction bases outside the gene matches: 15. CDR3 size: 17 residues. Germline CDR1 is MGHRA and CDR2 is YSYEKL. The DNA for the CDR3 is TGCGCCAGCAGCCGCATACCCGGGACTAGCAGAGGCGATGAGCAGTTCTTC. It yields the protein CASSRIPGTSRGDEQFF.

There are a few counts of this clone. V usage is TRBV6-2 or TRBV6-3 and J usage is TRBJ1-5; D remains unclear. Looked up from germline, CDR1 is MNHEY and CDR2 is SVGEGT. V gave up 2 bases and J gave up 7 bases, with 6 bases separating them. This CDR3 comprises 12 residues. The CDR3 reads CASSYSGQPQHF. The CDR3 DNA is TGTGCCAGCAGTTACAGTGGCCAGCCCCAGCATTTT.

The rearrangement joins TRBV18 to TRBJ1-2; 8 nucleotides line up with TRBD1. The CDR3 loop spans 13 amino acids. Per the germline V gene, CDR1 is KGHSH and CDR2 is LQKENI. V gave up 5 bases and J gave up 8 bases; unmatched junction bases: 7. CDR3 sequence: CASSEDREGGYTF. The DNA of the CDR3 is TGTGCCAGCTCAGAGGACAGGGAAGGCGGCTACACCTTC.

The chain links TRBV19 to TRBJ2-5; 12 bases line up with TRBD1. This CDR3 has 14 amino acids. V shed 6 bases, J shed 6 bases, and the junction held 5 bases outside the gene matches. From germline, CDR1 is LNHDA and CDR2 SQIVND (reference sequence). CDR3 loop: CASSGDRGLKTQYF. CDR3 nucleotide sequence: TGTGCCAGTAGCGGGGACAGGGGGCTAAAGACCCAGTACTTC.

The CDR3 nucleotides are TGTGCCAGCAGTCGTGTATCCGGTTCAGGCAATGAGCAGTTCTTC. Residues: CASSRVSGSGNEQFF. This rearrangement joins TRBV7-9 to TRBJ2-1, with D unresolved. The CDR3 is 15 amino acids. Trimming stripped 6 bases from V and 6 bases from J, with 18 bases between. CDR1 is SEHNR and CDR2 is FQNEAQ in the germline V gene (reference sequence).

The gene calls are TRBV5-1 and TRBJ1-2; 11 bases fit TRBD1. Germline-derived CDR1 and CDR2 are SGHRS and YFSETQ. J gave up 2 bases and V 4 bases, and 1 base lay outside the gene matches. The CDR3 runs to 14 residues. The CDR3 here is CASSGTGGNYGYTF. CDR3 DNA: TGCGCCAGCAGCGGGACAGGGGGGAACTATGGCTACACCTTC.

The chain recombines TRBV29-1 with TRBJ2-7, with TRBD1 matching 7 bases. The CDR3 is 15 amino acids. CDR1 is SQVTM, CDR2 ANQGSEA, per germline. V was pared by 3 bases and J by 6 bases, with 14 bases of the junction left unmatched. CDR3 protein: CSVDTGQASFSEQYF. CDR3 in DNA: TGCAGCGTTGATACAGGACAGGCGAGCTTTAGCGAGCAGTACTTC.

The chain has TRBV19 and TRBJ2-4, with 10 bases fitting TRBD2. The CDR3 sequence is 15 residues long. The germline CDR1 and CDR2 sequences are LNHDA and SQIVND (reference sequence). The J segment lost 4 bases and the V segment lost 5 bases, leaving 5 bases of the junction unmatched. CDR3 sequence (DNA): TGTGCCAGTAGTCCACCACTAGCGGGGAAAAACATTCAGTACTTC. The encoded protein is CASSPPLAGKNIQYF.

The chain carries TRBV27 and TRBJ2-2, with TRBD1 matching over 10 bases. The CDR3 length is 18 residues. The V gene's germline CDR1 is MNHEY and CDR2 SMNVEV (reference sequence). V shed 5 bases, J shed 1 base, and the junction held 10 bases outside the gene matches. The chain's CDR3 is CASSLRDRGLGNTGELFF. DNA for the CDR3: TGTGCCAGCAGTCTTCGGGACAGGGGCCTTGGGAACACCGGGGAGCTGTTTTTT.

This clone was found a few times. The rearrangement joins TRBV5-1 to TRBJ2-2; D call uncertain. CDR1 and CDR2 from the germline V gene are SGHRS and YFSETQ. V was clipped by 4 bases and J by 4 bases, with 11 bases between them. This CDR3 contains 14 residues. The CDR3 is CASSPKTSTGELFF. CDR3 DNA: TGCGCCAGCAGCCCCAAGACAAGCACCGGGGAGCTGTTTTTT.

This chain links TRBV24-1 with TRBJ2-3; perhaps TRBD1 as D (6 bases). Germline lookup yields CDR1 KGHDR and CDR2 SFDVKD. The CDR3 sequence is 12 residues long. V dropped 4 bases and J dropped 10 bases, with 11 bases sitting between them. The CDR3 region has the DNA TGTGCCACCAGTGAGGGGGCCTATGCGCAGTATTTT. Encoded protein: CATSEGAYAQYF.

The chain has TRBV5-1 and TRBJ2-3; D is ambiguous. This CDR3 is 13 amino acids long. V shed 4 bases and J shed 6 bases, with 12 bases lying between them. Germline CDR1 is SGHRS and CDR2 is YFSETQ. The CDR3 DNA follows: TGCGCCAGCAGCGAAGACGAGGCGGATACGCAGTATTTT. Translating it yields CASSEDEADTQYF.

The V gene is TRBV7-9, the J gene TRBJ2-3; 7 bases fit TRBD2. Germline CDR1 and CDR2: SEHNR and FQNEAQ (reference sequence). The length of the CDR3 is 14 residues. Losses at the gene ends were 7 bases for V and 1 base for J; bases not matched to a gene: 5. CDR3 sequence: CASTLGGGTDTQYF. CDR3 bases: TGTGCCAGCACCCTGGGGGGGGGCACAGATACGCAGTATTTT.

The gene calls are TRBV27 and TRBJ1-6; D is unclear. The V gene's germline CDR1 is MNHEY and CDR2 SMNVEV (reference sequence). V was shortened by 7 bases and J by 8 bases, with 15 bases between the two germline ends. The CDR3 has 14 amino acids. The CDR3 sequence: CASTTYGVDSPLHF. CDR3 nucleotide sequence: TGTGCCAGCACTACGTACGGTGTAGATTCACCCCTCCACTTT.

The chain joins TRBV5-1 to TRBJ2-5; 10 bases match TRBD1. The V gene's germline CDR1 is SGHRS and CDR2 YFSETQ. This CDR3 comprises 13 residues. J was trimmed by 5 bases and V by 6 bases; bases with no gene match: 4. The CDR3 is CASNPGQGETQYF. The CDR3 coding sequence is TGCGCCAGCAACCCGGGACAGGGGGAGACCCAGTACTTC.

The chain joins TRBV7-3 to TRBJ2-5, with 8 positions matching TRBD2. The CDR3 is 13 residues long. The J segment lost 1 base and the V segment lost 8 bases, leaving 3 bases of the junction unmatched. Germline V lookup: CDR1 SGHTA, CDR2 FQGTGA. The CDR3, as DNA: TGTGCCAGCGCGGGGGGCGGCCAAGAGACCCAGTACTTC. Its translation: CASAGGGQETQYF. Full variable domain (outside the CDR3, taken from reference TRBV7-3 and TRBJ2-5): GAGVSQTPSNKVTEKGKYVELRCDPISGHTALYWYRQSLGQGPEFLIYFQGTGAADDSGLPNDRFFAVRPEGSVSTLKIQRTERGDSAVYLCASAGGGQETQYFGPGTRLLVL.

The CDR3 DNA reads as TGTGCCAGTAGGGGGAGGGCGAGGACCGGGGAGCTGTTTTTT. This translates into CASRGRARTGELFF. V gene TRBV19 combines with J gene TRBJ2-2; 7 nucleotides line up with TRBD2. The CDR3 totals 14 residues. Germline V CDR1 and CDR2: LNHDA, SQIVND (reference sequence). V shed 6 bases, J shed 5 bases, and the junction held 6 bases outside the gene matches.

Many counts were recorded for this clone. V and J are TRBV11-2 and TRBJ2-2, with a possible D match to TRBD1 (6 bases). The ends were cut back, 5 bases at V and 5 bases at J, with 18 bases in the middle. This CDR3 is 16 amino acids long. Germline V lookup: CDR1 SGHAT, CDR2 FQNNGV. CDR3 sequence reads: CASSGRTASGTGELFF. DNA for the CDR3: TGTGCCAGCAGCGGGCGGACAGCCTCGGGAACCGGGGAGCTGTTTTTT.

The chain combines TRBV5-6 with TRBJ2-2, with D possibly being TRBD2 (7 bases). In germline, CDR1 is SGHDT, CDR2 YYEEEE. V was shortened by 4 bases and J by 8 bases, with 12 bases between the two germline ends. The CDR3 extends over 13 amino acids. CDR3 sequence reads: CASSPGGRGELFF. CDR3 in DNA: TGTGCCAGCAGCCCGGGGGGCCGTGGGGAGCTGTTTTTT.

V usage is TRBV6-2 or TRBV6-3 and J usage is TRBJ2-1, with TRBD2 matching over 8 bases. The junction had 7 bases not matched to a gene; V was cut back by 0 bases and J by 6 bases. CDR1 and CDR2 (germline): MNHEY, SVGEGT. This CDR3 contains 16 residues. CDR3 sequence: CASSYSSGGTFNEQFF. CDR3 DNA sequence: TGTGCCAGCAGTTACTCATCGGGGGGGACTTTCAATGAGCAGTTCTTC.

This chain links TRBV5-1 with TRBJ2-2; perhaps TRBD2 as D (5 bases). The length of the CDR3 is 16 residues. Per germline, CDR1 SGHRS and CDR2 YFSETQ. V lost 0 bases and J lost 2, with 11 bases in between. The CDR3 DNA follows: TGCGCCAGCAGCTTGGATCCCAGCGGAAACACCGGGGAGCTGTTTTTT. It yields the protein CASSLDPSGNTGELFF.

J is TRBJ2-7 and V is TRBV2; a weak D match, TRBD1 (6 bases). Trimming took off 7 bases at V and 5 bases at J, with 15 bases between the two ends. The CDR3 runs 13 residues. Per germline, CDR1 SNHLY and CDR2 FYNNEI. The CDR3 bases are TGTGCCAGCAAACGTCAGGGGCCCAACGAGCAGTACTTC. Translated, it gives CASKRQGPNEQYF.

The CDR3 coding sequence is TGTGCCAGTACCGCGGCCCAGCGCAATCAGCCCCAGCATTTT. This sequence encodes CASTAAQRNQPQHF. This rearrangement joins TRBV19 to TRBJ1-5; no clear D gene. V gave up 7 bases and J gave up 2 bases, with 12 bases separating them. Germline CDR1 is LNHDA and CDR2 is SQIVND (reference sequence). The length of the CDR3 is 14 residues.

This clone occurred many times. The V and J genes are TRBV28 and TRBJ2-7; TRBD1 matches at 8 bases. The junction had 7 bases not matched to a gene; V was cut back by 4 bases and J by 2 bases. This CDR3 is built from 15 residues. Looked up from germline, CDR1 is MDHEN and CDR2 is SYDVKM. The CDR3 nucleotides read TGTGCCAGCAGTTACACCGGGACAGGCCCCTACGAGCAGTACTTC. Protein product: CASSYTGTGPYEQYF.

V gene TRBV30 combines with J gene TRBJ1-2; a possible D gene is TRBD1 (5 bases). V lost 1 base and J lost 1, with 10 bases in between. The germline V gene encodes CDR1 GTSNPN and CDR2 SVGIG (reference sequence). There are 14 residues in the CDR3. The CDR3 DNA reads TGTGCCTGGAGTGACAGGAGACTTAACTATGGCTACACCTTC. This gives the protein CAWSDRRLNYGYTF.

The V gene is TRBV6-5, the J gene TRBJ2-5, with D maybe TRBD1 (5 bases). Germline loops: CDR1 MNHEY, CDR2 SVGAGI. Between the trimmed V and J ends, which lost 1 base and 5 bases, there was a span of 11 bases. This CDR3 comprises 14 residues. CDR3 DNA sequence: TGTGCCAGCAGTTACTTCGCAGGGTTGGAGACCCAGTACTTC. It codes for CASSYFAGLETQYF.

This sequence joins TRBV7-8 and TRBJ2-1, with D tentatively TRBD1 (6 bases). CDR1 is SGHVS, CDR2 FQNEAQ, per germline. V was cut by 5 bases and J by 11 bases, with 25 bases left in between. The CDR3 extends over 16 amino acids. The CDR3 spells CASSVEKYRDIKQQFF. The CDR3 DNA follows: TGTGCCAGCAGCGTAGAGAAGTACCGGGACATTAAACAGCAGTTCTTC.

This chain links TRBV7-3 with TRBJ1-6; TRBD1 is a possible D gene (6 bases). The CDR3 has 15 residues. The ends were cut back, 5 bases at V and 9 bases at J, with 17 bases in the middle. Germline V gives CDR1 SGHTA, CDR2 FQGTGA. The CDR3 is CASSATGLSASPLHF. The CDR3 DNA sequence: TGTGCCAGCAGCGCCACAGGGCTTTCGGCTTCACCCCTCCACTTT.

The chain links TRBV19 to TRBJ1-6, with 7 nucleotides matching TRBD1. Germline V gene lookup returns CDR1 LNHDA and CDR2 SQIVND (reference sequence). V lost 4 bases and J lost 6; bases outside the gene matches: 12. The CDR3 loop spans 17 amino acids. CDR3: CASSTRDSLNSNSPLHF. The CDR3 DNA reads as TGTGCCAGTAGTACCCGGGACAGCTTAAATTCTAATTCACCCCTCCACTTT.

This chain joins TRBV6-4 and TRBJ2-3, with 7 bases that match TRBD1. The CDR3 runs to 13 residues. V dropped 8 bases and J dropped 10; count of bases not matched to a gene: 12. CDR1 MRHNA and CDR2 SNTAGT come from the germline V gene. As DNA, the CDR3 is TGTGCCAGCCGCCAGACAGGGTCGGTTGCGCAGTATTTT. This translates into CASRQTGSVAQYF.